The 10 T cell receptor beta chains listed next were all sequenced from one sample in a study of blood T cell repertoires in COVID-19. TCRdb keeps only in-frame clones here, not all; method: immunoSEQ multiplex PCR. In the table there are some 180,000 clones, about four fifths of which are singletons. The sequenced sample consisted of peripheral blood. These receptors came from a woman over 75 with acute or convalescent COVID-19.

This clone has just one count. The chain couples TRBV9 to TRBJ2-7; TRBD1 matches at 8 bases. The CDR3 is made up of 15 amino acids. Per the germline V gene, CDR1 is SGDLS and CDR2 is YYNGEE. Trimming removed 0 bases from V and 4 bases from J; junction bases left unmatched: 6. The CDR3 spells CASSVAGDRWYEQYF. DNA of the CDR3: TGTGCCAGCAGCGTAGCAGGGGACAGGTGGTACGAGCAGTACTTC.

V and J are TRBV10-3 and TRBJ2-3, with TRBD2 identical over 7 bases. The CDR3 has 15 amino acids. J was trimmed by 2 bases and V by 6 bases; bases with no gene match: 8. CDR1 ENHRY and CDR2 SYGVKD come from the germline V gene. CDR3 sequence reads: CAIRDASGVTDTQYF. CDR3 sequence (DNA): TGTGCCATCAGGGATGCTAGCGGAGTCACAGATACGCAGTATTTT.

This rearrangement joins TRBV2 to TRBJ2-1, with TRBD2 identical over 8 bases. J was trimmed by 6 bases and V by 7 bases; bases with no gene match: 8. The CDR3 length is 14 residues. Germline V lookup: CDR1 SNHLY, CDR2 FYNNEI. CDR3 sequence (DNA): TGTGCCAGCACGCTGACGGGGGGGTCCAATGAGCAGTTCTTC. Its protein product is CASTLTGGSNEQFF. The variable domain in full, completed from reference TRBV2 and TRBJ2-1, reads EPEVTQTPSHQVTQMGQEVILRCVPISNHLYFYWYRQILGQKVEFLVSFYNNEISEKSEIFDDQFSVERPDGSNFTLKIRSTKLEDSAMYFCASTLTGGSNEQFFGPGTRLTVL.

The V gene is TRBV6-2 or TRBV6-3, the J gene TRBJ1-5, with D uncertain. Germline values: CDR1 MNHEY, CDR2 SVGEGT. V was pared by 0 bases and J by 1 base, with 19 bases between. The CDR3 runs to 19 residues. The CDR3 nucleotides are TGTGCCAGCAGTTACTCGAGAGGTTTACCCCTTGGGAGCAATCAGCCCCAGCATTTT. Protein: CASSYSRGLPLGSNQPQHF.

The V call is TRBV30, the J call TRBJ2-7; 13 bases are a match to TRBD2. Trimming removed 7 bases from V and 6 bases from J; junction bases left unmatched: 9. Looked up from germline, CDR1 is GTSNPN and CDR2 is SVGIG (reference sequence). This CDR3 contains 14 residues. The CDR3 DNA sequence: TGTGCCTTCCAGACTAGCGGGAGGTTTGTCGAGCAGTACTTC. It yields the protein CAFQTSGRFVEQYF.

The gene calls are TRBV19 and TRBJ1-5; TRBD1 aligns across 7 bases. V was pared by 7 bases and J by 2 bases, with 8 bases of the junction left unmatched. The CDR3 contains 15 residues. Per the germline V gene, CDR1 is LNHDA and CDR2 is SQIVND (reference sequence). The CDR3 bases are TGTGCCAGTACTACGACAGGGAACGGCAATCAGCCCCAGCATTTT. It is translated as CASTTTGNGNQPQHF.

The chain couples TRBV12-3 or TRBV12-4 to TRBJ1-2, with D unclear. The CDR3 length is 13 residues. The V end lost 4 bases, the J end lost 4 bases, and 10 bases lay between the germline ends. The CDR3 DNA is TGTGCCAGCAGTTATACATCGGGCTATGGCTACACCTTC. It translates to CASSYTSGYGYTF.

This chain uses TRBV2 with TRBJ2-2, with 12 bases fitting TRBD2. Germline V lookup: CDR1 SNHLY, CDR2 FYNNEI. Trimming removed 7 bases from V and 6 bases from J; junction bases left unmatched: 6. The CDR3 length is 15 residues. The CDR3 nucleotides are TGTGCCAGCACCGCGAGACTAGCGGGGGCCGGGGAGCTGTTTTTT. Its protein is CASTARLAGAGELFF.

As concerns this clone: Distinct nucleotide sequences in the sample also encode this CDR3. This sequence joins TRBV7-2 and TRBJ2-3; 7 nucleotides agree with TRBD2. In germline, CDR1 is SGHTA, CDR2 FQGNSA. This CDR3 has 14 residues. V was clipped by 5 bases and J by 0 bases; unmatched bases: 2. The CDR3 sequence: CASSLSGSTDTQYF. The CDR3 nucleotides read TGTGCCAGCAGCCTTAGCGGGAGCACAGATACGCAGTATTTT.

J is TRBJ1-1 and V is TRBV9; D gene ambiguous. CDR1 SGDLS and CDR2 YYNGEE come from the germline V gene. Trimming cost V 4 bases and J 1 base, with 8 bases left between them. The CDR3 runs 13 residues. CDR3 DNA: TGTGCCAGCAGCTTCAAAAAGAACACTGAAGCTTTCTTT. Amino acids: CASSFKKNTEAFF.